This TCR beta chain was captured by sequencing in a study of blood T cell repertoires in COVID-19. Study background: The study drew acute and convalescent COVID-19 samples from the United States, Italy and Spain. T cells, B-cell-depleted T cells, or PBMCs provided the cDNA or gDNA that served as material.

As processed by the authors: Counts of nucleated cells, estimated from reference gene primer amplification, were obtained. The assay was immunoSEQ multiplex PCR, and TCRdb's table has in-frame clones only and misses some. The V and J calls and clone size come from that table; D and trimming were worked out from the DNA. The data contain about 70,000 clones, roughly 80% of them singletons. The V gene end was trimmed by 2 bases and the J gene end by 2 bases; junction bases not matched to a gene: 5. CDR3 length: 15 residues. Germline V lookup: CDR1 SGHNT, CDR2 YYREEE (reference sequence). The sequence was collected from a man between 65 and 85 years old who had recovered from COVID-19. The sample was peripheral blood. The chain employs TRBV5-4 and TRBJ2-7; 9 bases fit TRBD2. DNA of the CDR3: TGTGCCAGCAGCTTTGGCGGGGGGGTTACCTACGAGCAGTACTTC. It encodes CASSFGGGVTYEQYF.